This T cell receptor beta chain came from a study of blood T cell repertoires in COVID-19 (TCRdb year 2020). A note on the overall study: Samples from collaborators originated in the United States, Italy and Spain and spanned both the acute and convalescent phases of COVID-19. The material from the prospective study consisted of cDNA or gDNA derived from T cells, B-cell-depleted T cells, or PBMCs. Subjects who had been exposed to COVID-19, were actively infected with it, or had recovered from it provided the deeply sampled blood TCRbeta repertoires that made up the dataset. The repertoires were released in a freely available public database meant as a resource for research on the immune response to SARS-CoV-2. Samples were obtained from the ongoing ImmuneRACE study (first 160 participants) and from some 1,300 subjects provided by 6 global collaborators. Nearly every sample came with metadata listing a de-identified subject ID, COVID-19 status, age in years and sex. Where available, HLA class I and class II types were obtained from metadata supplied by the sample provider rather than from assay-based typing.

In regard to this clone: Its antigen is still unknown. The record has no base qualities; no much larger clone is one base away.

The study at large found these results: The quantity of clinical and demographic metadata differed by source and by participant and was supplied without curation.

The collaborating institutions used their own protocols to collect whole blood in K2EDTA tubes. Collaborator samples were shipped for TCRbeta analysis as frozen whole blood, isolated PBMCs, or DNA extracted from either sample type. Between the V and J ends, shortened by 1 base and 1 base respectively, the junction contains 11 bases. Measured from the cysteine to the phenylalanine, the CDR3 is 15 residues long. The retained sequence is limited to the CDR3, 45 bases, with the frame set at the first base. Via the germline V gene (reference sequence), CDR1 is SGHKS and CDR2 YYEKEE. TCRbeta CDR3 regions were amplified from genomic DNA using the immunoSEQ Assay, a bias-controlled multiplex PCR. Turning to the authors' computational methods: The number of nucleated cells in each sample was estimated from the amplification of reference gene primers within the assay. To quantify the absolute abundance of each unique TCRbeta CDR3 rearrangement, sequence reads were collapsed and filtered. For each sample, productive Simpson clonality was calculated as the square root of Simpson's diversity index across productive rearrangements. Drawn from immuneACCESS, this table holds only the in-frame rearrangements with V and J called that TCRdb kept. Clones are partly lost; checked studies trace under half to an unresolved V gene and leave the rest unexplained. The V and J calls and clone size are taken from that table; D and trimming were inferred from the DNA. This sample lists around 150,000 clones; approximately 81% were detected once. The ten largest account for approximately 3% of the sample.

This TCR was recovered from a human donor with acute or convalescent COVID-19. The donor label of this sample is uncertain. The V and J genes are TRBV5-5 and TRBJ1-1; TRBD1 is a weak D gene call, 5 bases matching. The specimen sequenced was peripheral blood. The DNA sequence reads TGTGCCAGCAGCTTGCAACCCAGGGCGAACACTGAAGCTTTCTTT. This is translated as CASSLQPRANTEAFF.